This entry describes one T cell receptor beta chain. This sample is drawn from a study of blood T cell repertoires in COVID-19. Across the whole study: The United States, Italy and Spain were the sources of the acute and convalescent COVID-19 samples.

The CDR3 length is 14 residues. Trimming took 0 bases from V and 5 from J, leaving 11 bases between them. Germline assignment: CDR1 SGHKS and CDR2 YYEKEE (reference sequence). Repertoires were generated with immunoSEQ multiplex PCR, while TCRdb's copy carries only in-frame clones and drops some. The repertoire holds 75,000 to 100,000 clones, 77% seen once, with approximately 10% in the top ten. V gene TRBV5-5 combines with J gene TRBJ2-5, with a possible D match to TRBD2 (5 bases). The material sequenced was peripheral blood. This clonotype was sampled from an elderly woman with acute or convalescent COVID-19. The CDR3 coding sequence is TGTGCCAGCAGCTTGGTGGACCGGGATGAGACCCAGTACTTC. Translation: CASSLVDRDETQYF. Complete variable domain (other parts from reference TRBV5-5 and TRBJ2-5): DAGVTQSPTHLIKTRGQQVTLRCSPISGHKSVSWYQQVLGQGPQFIFQYYEKEERGRGNFPDRFSARQFPNYSSELNVNALLLGDSALYLCASSLVDRDETQYFGPGTRLLVL.